The 29 T cell receptor beta chains below were found in one sample sequenced in a study of shared clonotypes between healthy human individuals. The table came from immunoSEQ multiplex PCR; TCRdb's copy has only in-frame clones and leaves some out. Among over a million clones listed, approximately 97% were seen once. The sample comprised naive CD4+ T cells sorted from blood. Documented subset: CD45RA+ positively selected. Receptors originate from a man aged 25-40 years in good health.

The chain couples TRBV19 to TRBJ2-2, with a tentative D call TRBD2 (6 bases). CDR1 and CDR2 (germline): LNHDA, SQIVND (reference sequence). The CDR3 spans 19 residues. Trimming cost V 3 bases and J 3 bases, with 23 bases left between them. This CDR3 is CASSIGSGFGRDYTGELFF. DNA of the CDR3: TGTGCCAGTAGTATTGGAAGTGGGTTTGGGCGGGACTACACCGGGGAGCTGTTTTTT.

This rearrangement joins TRBV7-6 to TRBJ1-3; D gene uncertain. V gave up 0 bases and J gave up 6 bases, with 9 bases separating them. The CDR3 loop spans 14 amino acids. Germline-derived CDR1 and CDR2 are SGHVS and FNYEAQ. The DNA for the CDR3 is TGTGCCAGCAGCTTAGCCCTCCAGGCAAACACCATATATTTT. Translating it yields CASSLALQANTIYF.

The rearrangement joins TRBV9 to TRBJ1-1, with a tentative D call TRBD1 (5 bases). The CDR3 contains 16 residues. V was trimmed by 0 bases and J by 2 bases, leaving 14 bases between them. CDR1 SGDLS and CDR2 YYNGEE come from the germline V gene. The CDR3 reads CASSVGATGDNTEAFF. CDR3 coding DNA: TGTGCCAGCAGCGTAGGGGCCACTGGGGACAACACTGAAGCTTTCTTT.

CDR3 DNA: TGCGCCAGCAGCTTGGGGACAGGTTCGAGCAATCAGCCCCAGCATTTT. This encodes CASSLGTGSSNQPQHF. This rearrangement joins TRBV5-1 to TRBJ1-5, with 7 bases matching TRBD1. V shed 0 bases and J 1 base; nucleotides not matched to a gene: 4. The CDR3 contains 16 residues. Germline V gene lookup returns CDR1 SGHRS and CDR2 YFSETQ.

This chain uses TRBV27 with TRBJ2-7; possible D gene TRBD1, 6 bases. Germline CDR1 and CDR2: MNHEY and SMNVEV (reference sequence). The CDR3 covers 14 residues. The V end was cut by 3 bases, the J end by 2 bases, with 11 bases between. As DNA, the CDR3 is TGTGCCAGCAGTTTGGACAGAGATACCTACGAGCAGTACTTC. It yields the protein CASSLDRDTYEQYF.

This clone was detected only a few times. The sample holds other DNA sequences that translate to the same CDR3. The chain joins TRBV19 to TRBJ1-2; 7 bases fit TRBD1. The trim removed 6 bases at V and 7 bases at J, leaving 2 bases unmatched. This CDR3 contains 11 residues. Germline V gene data show CDR1 as LNHDA and CDR2 as SQIVND (reference sequence). The CDR3: CASSSGGGYTF. The CDR3 DNA reads as TGTGCCAGTAGCTCAGGGGGTGGCTACACCTTC.

The rearrangement uses TRBV28 and TRBJ2-7; D possibly corresponds to TRBD1 (5 bases). The CDR3 length is 13 residues. The V gene's germline CDR1 is MDHEN and CDR2 SYDVKM. V lost 5 bases and J 5 bases, leaving 13 bases between the germline ends. CDR3 bases: TGTGCCAGCAGTCCACTTGGACAAAACGAGCAGTACTTC. It specifies CASSPLGQNEQYF.

The chain is built from TRBV29-1 and TRBJ1-1; no clear D gene. Trimming stripped 3 bases from V and 5 bases from J, with 10 bases between. This CDR3 has 12 residues. CDR1 is SQVTM and CDR2 is ANQGSEA in the germline V gene. The CDR3 loop is CSVDLIRTEAFF. In DNA form, the CDR3 reads TGCAGCGTTGACTTAATAAGGACTGAAGCTTTCTTT.

The rearrangement joins TRBV10-2 to TRBJ1-5; TRBD1 aligns across 10 bases. Trimming cost V 0 bases and J 6 bases; bases outside gene matches: 5. Germline-derived CDR1 and CDR2 are WSHSY and SAAADI. The CDR3 totals 16 residues. CDR3 loop: CASSESIGQGGQPQHF. CDR3 nucleotide sequence: TGCGCCAGCAGTGAGTCTATAGGACAGGGGGGTCAGCCCCAGCATTTT.

V usage is TRBV6-5 and J usage is TRBJ2-6; D gene ambiguous. The CDR3 has 16 amino acids. Germline V gene sequence: CDR1 MNHEY, CDR2 SVGAGI. V was shortened by 0 bases and J by 0 bases, with 6 bases between the two germline ends. The CDR3 region is CASSYSWGSGANVLTF. The DNA of the CDR3 is TGTGCCAGCAGTTACTCTTGGGGCTCTGGGGCCAACGTCCTGACTTTC.

The chain carries TRBV6-6 and TRBJ2-5; TRBD1 agrees at 8 bases. The length of the CDR3 is 15 residues. From germline, CDR1 is MNHNY and CDR2 SVGAGI (reference sequence). V lost 6 bases and J lost 4; bases outside the gene matches: 10. DNA for the CDR3: TGTGCCAGCAGCCCCATCGGAGGGACAGGAGAGACCCAGTACTTC. Its translation: CASSPIGGTGETQYF.

This clone occurred once. The gene calls are TRBV27 and TRBJ2-3, with D unclear. In germline, CDR1 is MNHEY, CDR2 SMNVEV (reference sequence). The CDR3 consists of 13 residues. The ends were cut back, 0 bases at V and 2 bases at J, with 3 bases in the middle. In DNA form, the CDR3 reads TGTGCCAGCAGTTTATCCGTCACAGATACGCAGTATTTT. This sequence encodes CASSLSVTDTQYF.

For this clone: Other DNA sequences in this sample translate to the same CDR3. The rearrangement joins TRBV28 to TRBJ2-1; D remains unclear. The CDR3 is 11 amino acids. Trimming stripped 2 bases from V and 7 bases from J, with 3 bases between. CDR1 and CDR2 from the germline V gene are MDHEN and SYDVKM. CDR3: CASSLHNEQFF. The CDR3 region has the DNA TGTGCCAGCAGTTTACATAATGAGCAGTTCTTC. Full variable domain (rest looked up from reference TRBV28 and TRBJ2-1): DVKVTQSSRYLVKRTGEKVFLECVQDMDHENMFWYRQDPGLGLRLIYFSYDVKMKEKGDIPEGYSVSREKKERFSLILESASTNQTSMYLCASSLHNEQFFGPGTRLTVL.

The chain has TRBV12-5 and TRBJ2-3; D is possibly TRBD1 (6 bases). Germline-derived CDR1 and CDR2 are LGHNT and FRNRAP. V lost 7 bases and J lost 3, with 14 bases in between. The CDR3 is made up of 14 amino acids. CDR3 in DNA: TGTGCTAGTGCTCTGGGGCAGGGGACAGATACGCAGTATTTT. Protein sequence: CASALGQGTDTQYF.

The chain is built from TRBV18 and TRBJ2-7, with D perhaps matching TRBD1 (6 bases). V was clipped by 3 bases and J by 4 bases, with 16 bases between them. The CDR3 contains 15 residues. The germline gives CDR1 KGHSH, CDR2 LQKENI. The chain's CDR3 is CASSPLQGGRYEQYF. DNA for the CDR3: TGTGCCAGCTCACCCCTACAAGGGGGAAGGTACGAGCAGTACTTC.

The chain joins TRBV2 to TRBJ1-5; no reliable D call. Trimming removed 8 bases at V and 3 bases at J, with 11 bases between. Germline V lookup: CDR1 SNHLY, CDR2 FYNNEI. This CDR3 has 13 amino acids. CDR3 coding DNA: TGTGCCAGCGGGATCCGCCTCAATCAGCCCCAGCATTTT. This sequence encodes CASGIRLNQPQHF.

As for this clone: Other DNA sequences from this sample encode an identical CDR3 as well. The chain uses TRBV18 and TRBJ2-1; 10 nucleotides line up with TRBD1. The V and J ends lost 3 bases and 6 bases, in that order; junction bases with no gene match: 2. The CDR3 has 14 amino acids. Germline CDR1 reads KGHSH; CDR2 reads LQKENI. Here the CDR3 reads CASSPGQGINEQFF. Here the CDR3 DNA reads TGTGCCAGCTCACCGGGACAGGGGATCAATGAGCAGTTCTTC. Supplemented by reference TRBV18 and TRBJ2-1, the full variable domain reads NAGVMQNPRHLVRRRGQEARLRCSPMKGHSHVYWYRQLPEEGLKFMVYLQKENIIDESGMPKERFSAEFPKEGPSILRIQQVVRGDSAAYFCASSPGQGINEQFFGPGTRLTVL.

Of note for this clone: At the DNA level, this CDR3 is encoded by other sequences in the same sample as well. V gene TRBV7-2 combines with J gene TRBJ1-2, with a possible D match to TRBD1 (5 bases). The germline V gene has CDR1 SGHTA and CDR2 FQGNSA. V was trimmed by 5 bases and J by 2 bases, leaving 9 bases between them. This CDR3 spans 13 amino acids. CDR3 DNA: TGTGCCAGCAGCCCAACAGGCAACTATGGCTACACCTTC. Protein sequence: CASSPTGNYGYTF.

This sequence joins TRBV7-2 and TRBJ2-1; a possible D gene is TRBD1 (5 bases). The CDR3 covers 15 residues. The V and J ends lost 1 base and 8 bases respectively, with 15 bases between them. CDR1 is SGHTA and CDR2 is FQGNSA in the germline V gene. The CDR3 is CASSLEGRVWHEQFF. The CDR3 bases are TGTGCCAGCAGCTTAGAGGGCAGGGTTTGGCATGAGCAGTTCTTC.

This chain connects TRBV14 to TRBJ2-2; D is possibly TRBD2 (5 bases). In germline, CDR1 is SGHDN, CDR2 FVKESK. This CDR3 has 14 amino acids. V gave up 2 bases and J gave up 6 bases, with 10 bases separating them. In DNA form, the CDR3 reads TGTGCCAGCAGCCAAAAACTAGGTTCCGGGGAGCTGTTTTTT. Translating gives CASSQKLGSGELFF.

The chain combines TRBV9 with TRBJ2-7; 14 nucleotides line up with TRBD2. The V gene's germline CDR1 is SGDLS and CDR2 YYNGEE. With 4 bases clipped from V and 4 bases from J, the junction kept 10 bases outside the gene matches. CDR3 length: 17 amino acids. The CDR3 sequence is CASSRQGTSGSGYEQYF. DNA for the CDR3: TGTGCCAGCAGCCGACAAGGGACTAGCGGGAGCGGGTACGAGCAGTACTTC.

The rearrangement joins TRBV19 to TRBJ1-1, with TRBD1 matching over 10 bases. Unmatched junction bases numbered 6, after V lost 11 bases and J lost 3 bases. CDR3 length: 13 residues. CDR1 LNHDA and CDR2 SQIVND come from the germline V gene (reference sequence). The CDR3 DNA sequence: TGTGCCTCCTGGGACAGGGGTGACACTGAAGCTTTCTTT. Its protein is CASWDRGDTEAFF. Combining the CDR3 with reference TRBV19 and TRBJ1-1 gives the whole variable domain DGGITQSPKYLFRKEGQNVTLSCEQNLNHDAMYWYRQDPGQGLRLIYYSQIVNDFQKGDIAEGYSVSREKKESFPLTVTSAQKNPTAFYLCASWDRGDTEAFFGQGTRLTVV.

This rearrangement joins TRBV18 to TRBJ2-5; D gene uncertain. Germline V lookup: CDR1 KGHSH, CDR2 LQKENI. V was cut by 3 bases and J by 5 bases, with 13 bases left in between. The CDR3 covers 14 residues. The CDR3 loop is CASSPVGLRETQYF. The DNA of the CDR3 is TGTGCCAGCTCACCGGTGGGGTTGAGGGAGACCCAGTACTTC.

This clone was seen more than once but under ten times. The V call is TRBV6-5, the J call TRBJ1-5; TRBD1 is a possible D gene (5 bases). Per the germline V gene, CDR1 is MNHEY and CDR2 is SVGAGI. V was clipped by 6 bases and J by 0 bases, with 12 bases between them. This CDR3 spans 15 amino acids. CDR3 protein: CASRRQPYSNQPQHF. The CDR3 coding sequence is TGTGCCAGCAGAAGACAGCCGTATAGCAATCAGCCCCAGCATTTT.

The rearrangement joins TRBV4-3 to TRBJ2-3; no clear D. Trimming shortened V by 0 bases and J by 1 base, and 14 bases separated the two germline ends. Germline V gene lookup returns CDR1 LGHNA and CDR2 YSLEER. This CDR3 spans 17 amino acids. The DNA of the CDR3 is TGCGCCAGCAGCCAAGAACCGCACTTTTCTGGCACAGATACGCAGTATTTT. Translated: CASSQEPHFSGTDTQYF.

The genes are TRBV4-3 and TRBJ1-5; D is ambiguous. The V end lost 0 bases, the J end lost 3 bases, and 6 bases lay between the germline ends. CDR3 length: 14 amino acids. The germline CDR1 and CDR2 sequences are LGHNA and YSLEER. The CDR3 loop reads CASSQDPANQPQHF. The DNA for the CDR3 is TGCGCCAGCAGCCAAGATCCGGCCAATCAGCCCCAGCATTTT.

J is TRBJ1-2 and V is TRBV19; D not certain. Per germline, CDR1 LNHDA and CDR2 SQIVND (reference sequence). V lost 7 bases and J 3 bases, leaving 18 bases between the germline ends. This CDR3 contains 15 residues. Here the CDR3 DNA reads TGTGCCAGTACCCCGCTTGCGAGGCCGCACTATGGCTACACCTTC. Amino acids: CASTPLARPHYGYTF.

This chain connects TRBV28 to TRBJ2-3; a weak D match, TRBD2 (5 bases). CDR1 and CDR2 from the germline V gene are MDHEN and SYDVKM. The V gene lost 6 bases and the J gene lost 11 bases, with 15 bases spanning the gap. The CDR3 is 12 amino acids. CDR3 nucleotide sequence: TGTGCCAGCAGCCCTATAAGCGGAAGGCAGTATTTT. Protein product: CASSPISGRQYF.

V usage is TRBV6-1 and J usage is TRBJ2-7, with 12 bases aligning to TRBD2. This CDR3 comprises 15 residues. CDR1 is MNHNS and CDR2 is SASEGT in the germline V gene. V lost 5 bases to trimming and J lost 2 bases; unmatched junction nucleotides: 4. CDR3 coding DNA: TGTGCCAGCAGTAGTTCTAGCGGGAGGGCCTACGAGCAGTACTTC. Its translation is CASSSSSGRAYEQYF.